This T cell receptor (beta chain) is drawn from a study of shared clonotypes between healthy human individuals. The study drew all its donors from Caucasian adults living in Nashville, Tennessee. This CDR3 comprises 14 residues. Between the trimmed V and J ends, which lost 2 bases and 7 bases, there was a span of 14 bases. Per germline, CDR1 WNHNN and CDR2 SYGVQD (reference sequence). As originally analysed: Filtering was not the same, since immunoSEQ gave junction-only sequences without quality scores. Clones were read by immunoSEQ multiplex PCR, and TCRdb kept only the in-frame ones, dropping some. The DNA was the basis for D and trimming; V, J and clone size are from that table. Here the sample spans some 1,100,000 clones, approximately 78% being singletons.

This rearrangement joins TRBV10-1 to TRBJ2-5; tentatively, D is TRBD1 or TRBD2 (5 bases each). Specimen: memory CD4+ T cells from PBMCs. Subset of the sample: CD45RA-negative fraction. This sequence was found in a man aged 18 to 29 in good health. Some clones in this sample may be carry-over from other donors' samples. For the CDR3, the DNA is TGCGCCAGCAGTGAGAGGGGACGTTTGGGGACCCAGTACTTC. Translation: CASSERGRLGTQYF.